Shown below are 6 T cell receptor beta chains from a single sample sequenced in a study of blood T cell repertoires in COVID-19. Only in-frame clones appear in the TCRdb table, and some are missing; sequencing was by immunoSEQ multiplex PCR. The top ten clones hold 3.5% to 5% of a sample with just over 150,000 clones, roughly 93% of them seen once. The sample taken for sequencing was peripheral blood. These receptors were taken from a woman aged 45-65 years with acute or convalescent COVID-19.

The CDR3, as DNA: TGCGCCAGCAGTGAGTCGCCGGGGTACAATCAGCCCCAGCATTTT. Translation gives CASSESPGYNQPQHF. The gene calls are TRBV10-2 and TRBJ1-5; D is undetermined. Germline lookup yields CDR1 WSHSY and CDR2 SAAADI. This CDR3 has 15 amino acids. Deletions cut 0 bases from V and 3 bases from J, with 9 bases between.

With respect to this clone: This sample also contains other DNA sequences that code for the same CDR3. V and J are TRBV7-2 and TRBJ1-2, with 9 bases that match TRBD1. Germline V CDR1 and CDR2: SGHTA, FQGNSA. The V gene end was trimmed by 4 bases and the J gene end by 4 bases; junction bases not matched to a gene: 4. The CDR3 is made up of 14 amino acids. Here the CDR3 DNA reads TGTGCCAGCAGCTCGGACAGGGGACCCTATGGCTACACCTTC. Its translation: CASSSDRGPYGYTF.

This chain joins TRBV30 and TRBJ1-1; no clear D gene. Trimming shortened V by 1 base and J by 6 bases, and 9 bases separated the two germline ends. CDR3 length equals 12 residues. The germline gives CDR1 GTSNPN, CDR2 SVGIG (reference sequence). CDR3 region: CAWSGQMAEAFF. The CDR3 DNA follows: TGTGCCTGGAGTGGTCAGATGGCTGAAGCTTTCTTT. The variable domain in full, with the rest retrieved from reference TRBV30 and TRBJ1-1, is SQTIHQWPATLVQPVGSPLSLECTVEGTSNPNLYWYRQAAGRGLQLLFYSVGIGQISSEVPQNLSASRPQDRQFILSSKKLLLSDSGFYLCAWSGQMAEAFFGQGTRLTVV.

V usage is TRBV24-1 and J usage is TRBJ2-5, with 8 positions matching TRBD2. Trimming at V came to 7 bases and at J to 5 bases, leaving 8 bases not matched to a gene. The CDR3 runs to 14 residues. Germline loops: CDR1 KGHDR, CDR2 SFDVKD. CDR3 coding DNA: TGTGCCACCAGCTCCGGGACTAGACGGGAGACCCAGTACTTC. Protein product: CATSSGTRRETQYF.

The chain has TRBV5-1 and TRBJ1-6, with 10 bases lining up with TRBD1. Germline CDR1 and CDR2: SGHRS and YFSETQ. The CDR3 length is 15 residues. With 0 bases clipped from V and 9 bases from J, the junction kept 3 bases outside the gene matches. The CDR3 nucleotides are TGCGCCAGCAGCTTGGGTGGGACAGGGGTTTCACCCCTCCACTTT. Translated, it gives CASSLGGTGVSPLHF. The whole variable domain, filled in from reference TRBV5-1 and TRBJ1-6, reads KAGVTQTPRYLIKTRGQQVTLSCSPISGHRSVSWYQQTPGQGLQFLFEYFSETQRNKGNFPGRFSGRQFSNSRSEMNVSTLELGDSALYLCASSLGGTGVSPLHFGNGTRLTVT.

On this clone itself: Other nucleotide sequences in the sample specify the same CDR3. CDR3 DNA sequence: TGTGCCAGCAGTTTGACGGGGGGAGAGCAGTTCTTC. Amino acid sequence: CASSLTGGEQFF. The V and J genes are TRBV12-3 or TRBV12-4 and TRBJ2-1; 7 bases line up with TRBD2. This CDR3 has 12 residues. V shed 3 bases and J 10 bases; nucleotides not matched to a gene: 3.